Below, 31 T cell receptor beta chains from the same sample are listed, as sequenced in a study of beta chain features in type 1 diabetes. Points from the study as a whole: The study found moderately but significantly shorter TCRB CDR3s in all four CD4+ subsets of Type 1 diabetes patients.

No cognate antigen is known for these TCRs. The study reverse transcribed the entire isolated RNA, so it sequenced expressed TCRB transcripts. Data came from immunoSEQ multiplex PCR; TCRdb stores just in-frame clones and leaves some out. The sample consists of over 200,000 clones, about a tenth of them appearing once. Sequences were obtained from naive CD4+ T cells from blood. The receptors originated from a man in his thirties or forties with type 1 diabetes.

This clone was seen a handful of times. The chain employs TRBV28 and TRBJ1-6, with no clear D. V was shortened by 5 bases and J by 10 bases, with 12 bases between the two germline ends. This CDR3 comprises 13 residues. Per the germline V gene, CDR1 is MDHEN and CDR2 is SYDVKM. The CDR3 nucleotides are TGTGCCAGCAGTCCCAGGATTTCCTCACCCCTCCACTTT. Translated, it gives CASSPRISSPLHF.

This clone was counted only a few times. This chain uses TRBV18 with TRBJ1-1, with D perhaps matching TRBD1 (6 bases). The CDR3 length is 14 residues. Trimming removed 2 bases at V and 1 base at J, with 8 bases between. CDR1 and CDR2 (germline): KGHSH, LQKENI. The CDR3 nucleotides are TGTGCCAGCTCACCAGGGACACCGAACACTGAAGCTTTCTTT. This sequence encodes CASSPGTPNTEAFF. Full variable domain (remainder filled in from reference TRBV18 and TRBJ1-1): NAGVMQNPRHLVRRRGQEARLRCSPMKGHSHVYWYRQLPEEGLKFMVYLQKENIIDESGMPKERFSAEFPKEGPSILRIQQVVRGDSAAYFCASSPGTPNTEAFFGQGTRLTVV.

This clone was counted only a few times. The rearrangement uses TRBV19 and TRBJ1-1, with D hard to call. This CDR3 region has 13 residues. Trimming cost V 5 bases and J 0 bases, with 7 bases left between them. Germline CDR1 and CDR2: LNHDA and SQIVND (reference sequence). The CDR3 DNA is TGTGCCAGTAGTTCCCTTGTGAACACTGAAGCTTTCTTT. This translates into CASSSLVNTEAFF.

The chain combines TRBV2 with TRBJ1-5; D may be TRBD1 (5 bases). The V gene's germline CDR1 is SNHLY and CDR2 FYNNEI. With 3 bases removed from V and 3 bases from J, the gap between germline ends came to 9 bases. The CDR3 length is 14 residues. The DNA of the CDR3 is TGTGCCAGCAGTGACAGGGTCGCCAATCAGCCCCAGCATTTT. As protein: CASSDRVANQPQHF. The full variable domain, its missing parts supplied by reference TRBV2 and TRBJ1-5, is EPEVTQTPSHQVTQMGQEVILRCVPISNHLYFYWYRQILGQKVEFLVSFYNNEISEKSEIFDDQFSVERPDGSNFTLKIRSTKLEDSAMYFCASSDRVANQPQHFGDGTRLSIL.

This clone has more than one count but fewer than ten. V is TRBV9 and J is TRBJ2-3; D may be TRBD1 (5 bases). The CDR3 loop spans 14 amino acids. V dropped 2 bases and J dropped 4 bases, with 11 bases sitting between them. Germline CDR1 reads SGDLS; CDR2 reads YYNGEE. This CDR3 is CASSVYLGPDTQYF. CDR3 bases: TGTGCCAGCAGCGTCTACCTGGGGCCAGATACGCAGTATTTT.

This clone appeared a few times. The V gene is TRBV7-2, the J gene TRBJ2-7; 9 bases match TRBD2. Germline loops: CDR1 SGHTA, CDR2 FQGNSA. The CDR3 loop spans 14 amino acids. The V and J ends lost 5 bases and 6 bases, in that order; junction bases with no gene match: 8. DNA for the CDR3: TGTGCCAGCAGCCCCTGGACTAGCGTCTCCGAGCAGTACTTC. Amino acids: CASSPWTSVSEQYF.

This clone has more than one count but fewer than ten. The chain couples TRBV7-9 to TRBJ2-5; 9 bases align to TRBD1. V was clipped by 5 bases and J by 1 base; unmatched bases: 8. This CDR3 is 16 amino acids long. Germline CDR1 SEHNR, CDR2 FQNEAQ (reference sequence). The CDR3, as DNA: TGTGCCAGCAGCAGCTCCGGACAGGGGACCCAAGAGACCCAGTACTTC. It is translated as CASSSSGQGTQETQYF. Together with reference TRBV7-9 and TRBJ2-5, the CDR3 gives the full variable domain: DTGVSQNPRHKITKRGQNVTFRCDPISEHNRLYWYRQTLGQGPEFLTYFQNEAQLEKSRLLSDRFSAERPKGSFSTLEIQRTEQGDSAMYLCASSSSGQGTQETQYFGPGTRLLVL.

In this sample, this clone turned up a few times. This chain joins TRBV7-9 and TRBJ1-6, with TRBD1 as a possible D gene (6 bases). From germline, CDR1 is SEHNR and CDR2 FQNEAQ (reference sequence). This CDR3 is built from 15 residues. The ends were cut back, 2 bases at V and 1 base at J, with 6 bases in the middle. This CDR3 is CASSLRGSYNSPLHF. The DNA of the CDR3 is TGTGCCAGCAGCTTAAGGGGGTCCTATAATTCACCCCTCCACTTT. The full variable domain, in which reference TRBV7-9 and TRBJ1-6 provide the parts outside the CDR3, is DTGVSQNPRHKITKRGQNVTFRCDPISEHNRLYWYRQTLGQGPEFLTYFQNEAQLEKSRLLSDRFSAERPKGSFSTLEIQRTEQGDSAMYLCASSLRGSYNSPLHFGNGTRLTVT.

There are a few counts of this clone. The chain's CDR3 is CASSAGGMNTEAFF. CDR3 bases: TGTGCCAGCAGCGCAGGAGGGATGAACACTGAAGCTTTCTTT. The rearrangement joins TRBV9 to TRBJ1-1, with D unresolved. The CDR3 is 14 amino acids. Germline V gives CDR1 SGDLS, CDR2 YYNGEE. Trimming shortened V by 3 bases and J by 0 bases, and 9 bases separated the two germline ends.

The table lists this clone with a few counts. The genes are TRBV11-2 and TRBJ2-5, with a weak D call TRBD2 (5 bases). Trimming removed 4 bases from V and 2 bases from J, with 8 bases in between. There are 13 residues in the CDR3. Germline lookup yields CDR1 SGHAT and CDR2 FQNNGV. The CDR3 nucleotides read TGTGCCAGCAGCTACCGGGAACAAGAGACCCAGTACTTC. Protein product: CASSYREQETQYF.

This clone was counted a few times. The chain is built from TRBV7-2 and TRBJ2-7, with TRBD1 identical over 7 bases. With V trimmed by 1 base and J by 2 bases, 5 bases remained unmatched. The germline gives CDR1 SGHTA, CDR2 FQGNSA. The CDR3 sequence is 15 residues long. The CDR3, as DNA: TGTGCCAGCAGCTTAGTGTGGACAGGTACCTACGAGCAGTACTTC. Amino acids: CASSLVWTGTYEQYF.

This clone occurred a few times. This chain uses TRBV18 with TRBJ2-3; the D is unclear. The germline V and J ends were trimmed by 5 bases and 4 bases, with 4 bases remaining between them. Germline CDR1 KGHSH, CDR2 LQKENI. CDR3 length: 11 amino acids. CDR3 in amino acids: CASSLADTQYF. Written as DNA, the CDR3 is TGTGCCAGCTCATTAGCAGATACGCAGTATTTT.

This chain connects TRBV5-4 to TRBJ2-3, with 13 nucleotides matching TRBD2. This CDR3 region has 16 residues. Germline trimming cut 4 bases from V and 2 bases from J; bases unmatched to any gene: 4. Looked up from germline, CDR1 is SGHNT and CDR2 is YYREEE (reference sequence). The chain's CDR3 is CASSHGLAGATDTQYF. CDR3 nucleotides: TGTGCCAGCAGCCACGGACTAGCGGGGGCCACAGATACGCAGTATTTT.

This rearrangement joins TRBV25-1 to TRBJ2-3; 7 bases match TRBD2. The junction had 3 bases not matched to a gene; V was cut back by 4 bases and J by 5 bases. The V gene's germline CDR1 is MGHDK and CDR2 SYGVNS. This CDR3 contains 13 residues. CDR3 bases: TGTGCCAGCAGTGTGCCGGGGGGAGATACGCAGTATTTT. Translation gives CASSVPGGDTQYF.

The gene calls are TRBV14 and TRBJ2-3; D not certain. Germline lookup yields CDR1 SGHDN and CDR2 FVKESK. Trimming left V 1 base short and J 8 bases short, with 4 bases between. This CDR3 is built from 11 residues. In DNA form, the CDR3 reads TGTGCCAGCAGCCAAGGGAGTACGCAGTATTTT. Amino acids: CASSQGSTQYF.

The V call is TRBV7-2, the J call TRBJ2-1; the match to TRBD2 covers 9 bases. Unmatched junction bases numbered 11, after V lost 5 bases and J lost 3 bases. The CDR3 sequence is 17 residues long. The germline gives CDR1 SGHTA, CDR2 FQGNSA. The CDR3 sequence: CASSPGTSRGLYNEQFF. CDR3 coding DNA: TGTGCCAGCAGCCCGGGGACTAGCCGGGGGCTCTACAATGAGCAGTTCTTC.

The chain employs TRBV5-8 and TRBJ2-5, with 8 bases matching TRBD2. Per germline, CDR1 SGHTS and CDR2 YDEGEE. The V and J ends lost 4 bases and 1 base, in that order; junction bases with no gene match: 15. This CDR3 region has 18 residues. In DNA form, the CDR3 reads TGTGCCAGCAGCGACTGGACAGCGGGGGACTTGGCCCAAGAGACCCAGTACTTC. As protein: CASSDWTAGDLAQETQYF.

This clone was seen a handful of times. For the CDR3, the DNA is TGTGCCAGCAGCTCCTCGGAGGGCAGGGAGTACTTC. Amino acid sequence: CASSSSEGREYF. This chain uses TRBV5-6 with TRBJ2-4; a possible D gene is TRBD2 (6 bases). V shed 3 bases and J shed 14 bases, with 15 bases lying between them. Germline V gene data show CDR1 as SGHDT and CDR2 as YYEEEE. The CDR3 totals 12 residues. Combining the CDR3 with reference TRBV5-6 and TRBJ2-4 gives the whole variable domain DAGVTQSPTHLIKTRGQQVTLRCSPKSGHDTVSWYQQALGQGPQFIFQYYEEEERQRGNFPDRFSGHQFPNYSSELNVNALLLGDSALYLCASSSSEGREYFGAGTRLSVL.

This clone was counted only a few times. V gene TRBV18 combines with J gene TRBJ1-5, with D unresolved. The CDR3 extends over 15 amino acids. Germline CDR1 is KGHSH and CDR2 is LQKENI. Trimming pared 3 bases from V and 3 bases from J, leaving 12 bases between. The CDR3 reads CASSPRVGPNQPQHF. CDR3 sequence (DNA): TGTGCCAGCTCACCCCGGGTCGGCCCCAATCAGCCCCAGCATTTT.

This clone appeared a few times. The chain joins TRBV10-3 to TRBJ2-6; 10 bases line up with TRBD1. The CDR3 runs to 16 residues. J lost 0 bases, V lost 9 bases, and 5 bases had no gene match. CDR1 and CDR2 from the germline V gene are ENHRY and SYGVKD. The chain's CDR3 is CAIGTGALSGANVLTF. CDR3 DNA: TGTGCCATAGGGACAGGGGCTCTCTCTGGGGCCAACGTCCTGACTTTC.

The table lists this clone with a count of one. The rearrangement uses TRBV27 and TRBJ1-3, with 9 positions matching TRBD1. The germline V gene encodes CDR1 MNHEY and CDR2 SMNVEV (reference sequence). J gave up 2 bases and V 5 bases, and 4 bases lay outside the gene matches. This CDR3 has 15 residues. This CDR3 is CASSITGGTGNTIYF. The CDR3 bases are TGTGCCAGCAGTATCACAGGGGGCACTGGAAACACCATATATTTT.

The chain employs TRBV12-5 and TRBJ1-2, with D unresolved. Trimming shortened V by 2 bases and J by 6 bases, and 13 bases separated the two germline ends. The germline CDR1 and CDR2 sequences are LGHNT and FRNRAP. The CDR3 runs to 14 residues. The CDR3 spells CASGLNRVADGYTF. Here the CDR3 DNA reads TGTGCTAGTGGTTTGAATCGCGTCGCGGATGGCTACACCTTC.

A remark on this clone: The same CDR3 also results from other DNA sequences found in this sample. This chain joins TRBV5-4 and TRBJ2-1; 10 bases fit TRBD1. J gave up 7 bases and V 2 bases, and 3 bases lay outside the gene matches. Germline V gene lookup returns CDR1 SGHNT and CDR2 YYREEE (reference sequence). CDR3 length equals 14 residues. This chain's CDR3 is CASSLRDRGNEQFF. The CDR3 bases are TGTGCCAGCAGCTTAAGGGACAGGGGAAATGAGCAGTTCTTC.

This clone was detected only a few times. This specimen includes other DNA sequences encoding the same CDR3. J is TRBJ2-5 and V is TRBV6-5; D uncertain. CDR1 is MNHEY and CDR2 is SVGAGI in the germline V gene. CDR3 length: 11 amino acids. V lost 4 bases to trimming and J lost 4 bases, with 4 bases between them. The CDR3 sequence: CASSSGETQYF. The DNA of the CDR3 is TGTGCCAGCAGTTCAGGAGAGACCCAGTACTTC.

This rearrangement joins TRBV6-6 to TRBJ2-7; D is possibly TRBD1 (6 bases). The V end was cut by 6 bases, the J end by 3 bases, with 12 bases between. Germline CDR1 MNHNY, CDR2 SVGAGI (reference sequence). CDR3 length: 13 amino acids. For the CDR3, the DNA is TGTGCCAGCAGCCGGGACACCAACTACGAGCAGTACTTC. Protein: CASSRDTNYEQYF.

This clone was picked up a small number of times. The chain has TRBV7-9 and TRBJ1-2; 8 bases are shared with TRBD1. The CDR3 contains 15 residues. Trimming cost V 2 bases and J 6 bases; bases outside gene matches: 8. CDR1 SEHNR and CDR2 FQNEAQ come from the germline V gene (reference sequence). Written as DNA, the CDR3 is TGTGCCAGCAGCTTAAGCGGGGGGACAGGAAATGGCTACACCTTC. Residues: CASSLSGGTGNGYTF. The full variable domain, in which reference TRBV7-9 and TRBJ1-2 provide the parts outside the CDR3, is DTGVSQNPRHKITKRGQNVTFRCDPISEHNRLYWYRQTLGQGPEFLTYFQNEAQLEKSRLLSDRFSAERPKGSFSTLEIQRTEQGDSAMYLCASSLSGGTGNGYTFGSGTRLTVV.

This chain joins TRBV5-1 and TRBJ1-1; D not certain. V shed 4 bases and J shed 0 bases, with 7 bases lying between them. Germline V CDR1 and CDR2: SGHRS, YFSETQ. This CDR3 comprises 13 residues. In nucleotides, the CDR3 is TGCGCCAGCAGCGCGGGCATGAACACTGAAGCTTTCTTT. It specifies CASSAGMNTEAFF.

The chain employs TRBV7-2 and TRBJ2-5; 10 positions match TRBD2. CDR3 size: 15 residues. CDR1 SGHTA and CDR2 FQGNSA come from the germline V gene. J lost 6 bases, V lost 2 bases, and 6 bases had no gene match. The CDR3 loop reads CASSLRTSGEKTQYF. CDR3 DNA: TGTGCCAGCAGCTTAAGAACTAGCGGGGAAAAGACCCAGTACTTC.

This clone has just one count. The chain recombines TRBV5-1 with TRBJ2-1, with 7 bases identical to TRBD1. Trimming cost V 4 bases and J 5 bases; bases outside gene matches: 3. Germline CDR1 reads SGHRS; CDR2 reads YFSETQ. The CDR3 has 13 amino acids. The CDR3 loop reads CASSLGTDNEQFF. For the CDR3, the DNA is TGCGCCAGCAGCCTTGGGACAGACAATGAGCAGTTCTTC.

The chain is built from TRBV6-5 and TRBJ2-7, with 8 bases aligning to TRBD2. CDR1 and CDR2 from the germline V gene are MNHEY and SVGAGI. This CDR3 comprises 15 residues. Germline trimming cut 6 bases from V and 3 bases from J; bases unmatched to any gene: 10. The CDR3 is CASRERGPRDYEQYF. The DNA of the CDR3 is TGTGCCAGCAGAGAGCGGGGGCCGAGGGACTACGAGCAGTACTTC.

The table lists this clone with a few counts. The rearrangement joins TRBV2 to TRBJ2-7, with no clear D. Germline CDR1 reads SNHLY; CDR2 reads FYNNEI. The CDR3 is 13 residues long. V shed 4 bases and J shed 2 bases, with 9 bases lying between them. Here the CDR3 DNA reads TGTGCCAGCAGTGTTGAGGAGCCCTACGAGCAGTACTTC. This gives the protein CASSVEEPYEQYF.